This entry lists 26 T cell receptor beta chains sequenced from one sample in a study of blood T cell repertoires in COVID-19. Here immunoSEQ multiplex PCR was the method, and the copy in TCRdb shows in-frame clones only, minus some. This sample has roughly 260,000 clones, with around 87% found just once. What was sequenced was peripheral blood. The source is a woman aged 50 to 60 with acute or convalescent COVID-19.

This chain links TRBV19 with TRBJ2-7; the match to TRBD2 covers 7 bases. Per germline, CDR1 LNHDA and CDR2 SQIVND (reference sequence). This CDR3 contains 14 residues. V was clipped by 5 bases and J by 1 base; unmatched bases: 5. The CDR3 is CASSSASGSYEQYF. In nucleotides, the CDR3 is TGTGCCAGTAGTTCAGCTAGCGGTTCCTACGAGCAGTACTTC.

This clone was recorded only once. This chain connects TRBV28 to TRBJ2-1; D remains unclear. Germline CDR1 is MDHEN and CDR2 is SYDVKM. CDR3 size: 14 residues. Trimming removed 3 bases from V and 7 bases from J, with 13 bases in between. This CDR3 is CASSLTSRRNEQFF. CDR3 coding DNA: TGTGCCAGCAGTTTGACCTCTAGGAGAAATGAGCAGTTCTTC.

The chain joins TRBV27 to TRBJ2-7; maybe TRBD1 (6 bases). Germline V gene lookup returns CDR1 MNHEY and CDR2 SMNVEV (reference sequence). With 5 bases removed from V and 1 base from J, the gap between germline ends came to 18 bases. There are 16 residues in the CDR3. CDR3: CASSRIPGQTSYEQYF. CDR3 DNA sequence: TGTGCCAGCAGTCGAATACCGGGACAAACTTCCTACGAGCAGTACTTC.

V usage is TRBV28 and J usage is TRBJ2-4, with 8 bases identical to TRBD2. Trimming cost V 2 bases and J 3 bases; bases outside gene matches: 15. The CDR3 is 19 amino acids. Germline V gene data show CDR1 as MDHEN and CDR2 as SYDVKM. CDR3 loop: CASSLDGSGTRGVKNIQYF. In nucleotides, the CDR3 is TGTGCCAGCAGTTTAGACGGGTCTGGGACTAGAGGAGTCAAAAACATTCAGTACTTC.

The J gene is TRBJ1-4, the V gene TRBV2; 7 bases map to TRBD1. The CDR3 consists of 14 residues. CDR1 SNHLY and CDR2 FYNNEI come from the germline V gene. J was trimmed by 8 bases and V by 4 bases; bases with no gene match: 7. The CDR3 sequence is CASSGGQEWEKLFF. The CDR3 DNA is TGTGCCAGCAGTGGAGGACAGGAGTGGGAAAAACTGTTTTTT.

This rearrangement joins TRBV7-9 to TRBJ2-1, with D possibly being TRBD2 (7 bases). V was clipped by 5 bases and J by 0 bases, with 17 bases between them. Germline V lookup: CDR1 SEHNR, CDR2 FQNEAQ (reference sequence). CDR3 length: 17 residues. CDR3: CASSPRGGQSSYNEQFF. In DNA, the CDR3 is TGTGCCAGCAGCCCGAGGGGGGGCCAAAGCTCCTACAATGAGCAGTTCTTC.

The chain couples TRBV9 to TRBJ2-7, with 7 bases fitting TRBD2. The junction had 6 bases not matched to a gene; V was cut back by 2 bases and J by 1 base. There are 15 residues in the CDR3. CDR1 is SGDLS, CDR2 YYNGEE, per germline. In nucleotides, the CDR3 is TGTGCCAGCAGCGTCTCCCCTAGCGGTTCCTACGAGCAGTACTTC. As protein: CASSVSPSGSYEQYF.

This clone came up a few times. The V gene is TRBV14, the J gene TRBJ1-1; D is possibly TRBD1 (5 bases). The CDR3 is 15 residues long. Germline V CDR1 and CDR2: SGHDN, FVKESK. The germline V and J ends were trimmed by 4 bases and 4 bases, with 16 bases remaining between them. The CDR3 reads CASSLLGVGGTEAFF. The CDR3 nucleotides read TGTGCCAGCAGCCTTCTAGGGGTGGGCGGCACTGAAGCTTTCTTT. Full variable domain (outside the CDR3, taken from reference TRBV14 and TRBJ1-1): EAGVTQFPSHSVIEKGQTVTLRCDPISGHDNLYWYRRVMGKEIKFLLHFVKESKQDESGMPNNRFLAERTGGTYSTLKVQPAELEDSGVYFCASSLLGVGGTEAFFGQGTRLTVV.

This rearrangement joins TRBV9 to TRBJ2-3; D unclear. Germline assignment: CDR1 SGDLS and CDR2 YYNGEE. Trimming stripped 4 bases from V and 2 bases from J, with 14 bases between. CDR3 length: 15 residues. CDR3 protein: CASSLRRASTDTQYF. The CDR3, as DNA: TGTGCCAGCAGCTTACGGAGAGCATCCACAGATACGCAGTATTTT.

This clone was observed a few times. CDR3 residues: CASSFEGDYEQYF. The CDR3, as DNA: TGCGCCAGCAGCTTTGAGGGAGACTACGAGCAGTACTTC. V gene TRBV5-1 combines with J gene TRBJ2-7; D possibly corresponds to TRBD2 (5 bases). CDR3 size: 13 residues. Between the trimmed V and J ends, which lost 2 bases and 3 bases, there was a span of 9 bases. Germline V gene lookup returns CDR1 SGHRS and CDR2 YFSETQ. The full variable domain, its missing parts supplied by reference TRBV5-1 and TRBJ2-7, is KAGVTQTPRYLIKTRGQQVTLSCSPISGHRSVSWYQQTPGQGLQFLFEYFSETQRNKGNFPGRFSGRQFSNSRSEMNVSTLELGDSALYLCASSFEGDYEQYFGPGTRLTVT.

This clone was observed a handful of times. The chain links TRBV7-9 to TRBJ1-1, with 9 bases identical to TRBD1. Germline V lookup: CDR1 SEHNR, CDR2 FQNEAQ (reference sequence). The CDR3 totals 14 residues. V gave up 4 bases and J gave up 4 bases; unmatched junction bases: 4. CDR3 sequence (DNA): TGTGCCAGCAGCTCCGGGACAGGGCCCACTGAAGCTTTCTTT. It is translated as CASSSGTGPTEAFF. Drawing the rest from reference TRBV7-9 and TRBJ1-1, the complete variable domain is DTGVSQNPRHKITKRGQNVTFRCDPISEHNRLYWYRQTLGQGPEFLTYFQNEAQLEKSRLLSDRFSAERPKGSFSTLEIQRTEQGDSAMYLCASSSGTGPTEAFFGQGTRLTVV.

V gene TRBV7-2 combines with J gene TRBJ2-7, with TRBD2 matching 10 bases. Trimming took 2 bases from V and 0 from J; bases not matched to a gene: 4. Per the germline V gene, CDR1 is SGHTA and CDR2 is FQGNSA. The CDR3 runs to 16 residues. DNA of the CDR3: TGTGCCAGCAGCTTACAAGCGGGAGGGAGCTCCTACGAGCAGTACTTC. This codes for CASSLQAGGSSYEQYF. Full variable domain (outside the CDR3, taken from reference TRBV7-2 and TRBJ2-7): GAGVSQSPSNKVTEKGKDVELRCDPISGHTALYWYRQSLGQGLEFLIYFQGNSAPDKSGLPSDRFSAERTGGSVSTLTIQRTQQEDSAVYLCASSLQAGGSSYEQYFGPGTRLTVT.

The chain has TRBV6-5 and TRBJ1-5, with 9 bases aligning to TRBD1. CDR3 length equals 16 residues. CDR1 and CDR2 (germline): MNHEY, SVGAGI. V was clipped by 1 base and J by 4 bases; unmatched bases: 5. The CDR3 reads CASSYYPGTGNQPQHF. CDR3 coding DNA: TGTGCCAGCAGTTACTACCCCGGGACAGGGAATCAGCCCCAGCATTTT.

V and J are TRBV28 and TRBJ1-1, with 7 positions matching TRBD1. The CDR3 runs 14 residues. Germline-derived CDR1 and CDR2 are MDHEN and SYDVKM. The ends lost 3 bases at V and 0 bases at J; junction bases unmatched: 1. Here the CDR3 reads CASSLTGLNTEAFF. The CDR3 DNA reads TGTGCCAGCAGTTTGACAGGGCTGAACACTGAAGCTTTCTTT.

V gene TRBV9 combines with J gene TRBJ1-6, with 9 bases aligning to TRBD1. Germline assignment: CDR1 SGDLS and CDR2 YYNGEE. V dropped 4 bases and J dropped 10; count of bases not matched to a gene: 9. This CDR3 is built from 15 residues. The DNA for the CDR3 is TGTGCCAGCAGCTCAGTGGGACAGGGAAGGTCACCCCTCCACTTT. The encoded protein is CASSSVGQGRSPLHF.

V usage is TRBV6-2 or TRBV6-3 and J usage is TRBJ1-1; D unclear. Between the trimmed V and J ends, which lost 6 bases and 1 base, there was a span of 12 bases. The CDR3 totals 14 residues. The germline V gene has CDR1 MNHEY and CDR2 SVGEGT. As DNA, the CDR3 is TGTGCCAGCAGCCTCGGACTTTCGAACACTGAAGCTTTCTTT. Amino acid sequence: CASSLGLSNTEAFF.

The rearrangement uses TRBV7-2 and TRBJ1-1, with D perhaps matching TRBD1 (6 bases). The CDR3 sequence is 12 residues long. Germline V gene lookup returns CDR1 SGHTA and CDR2 FQGNSA. V lost 5 bases and J lost 11, with 15 bases in between. CDR3 amino acids: CASSAPRGDAFF. DNA for the CDR3: TGTGCCAGCAGCGCCCCCAGGGGAGACGCTTTCTTT.

The J gene is TRBJ1-2, the V gene TRBV28; no definite D call. From germline, CDR1 is MDHEN and CDR2 SYDVKM. Deletions cut 4 bases from V and 5 bases from J, with 11 bases between. The CDR3 sequence is 13 residues long. The CDR3 nucleotides are TGTGCCAGCAGTTCTACAGCCGTGTATGGCTACACCTTC. It yields the protein CASSSTAVYGYTF.

The chain employs TRBV18 and TRBJ2-1, with a weak D call TRBD2 (6 bases). Trimming took 2 bases from V and 6 from J, leaving 14 bases between them. The CDR3 consists of 15 residues. Germline V CDR1 and CDR2: KGHSH, LQKENI. The CDR3 here is CASSPSLASINEQFF. DNA for the CDR3: TGTGCCAGCTCACCATCCCTAGCGTCTATCAATGAGCAGTTCTTC.

This clone was observed a single time. V gene TRBV18 combines with J gene TRBJ2-1; maybe TRBD1 (5 bases). CDR3 length equals 15 residues. Germline V gene sequence: CDR1 KGHSH, CDR2 LQKENI. Deletions cut 1 base from V and 12 bases from J, with 19 bases between. CDR3 nucleotide sequence: TGTGCCAGCTCACCACGGGGCGGAATCGAGGAAGGGCAGTTCTTC. Its translation is CASSPRGGIEEGQFF. Drawing the rest from reference TRBV18 and TRBJ2-1, the complete variable domain is NAGVMQNPRHLVRRRGQEARLRCSPMKGHSHVYWYRQLPEEGLKFMVYLQKENIIDESGMPKERFSAEFPKEGPSILRIQQVVRGDSAAYFCASSPRGGIEEGQFFGPGTRLTVL.

The chain carries TRBV4-1 and TRBJ1-4; 7 bases are a match to TRBD1. This CDR3 region has 16 residues. The J segment lost 1 base and the V segment lost 2 bases, leaving 4 bases of the junction unmatched. The V gene's germline CDR1 is MGHRA and CDR2 YSYEKL. The CDR3 here is CASSQLGTVTNEKLFF. DNA of the CDR3: TGCGCCAGCAGCCAATTGGGGACAGTAACTAATGAAAAACTGTTTTTT.

This chain uses TRBV30 with TRBJ2-7; unclear D gene. The germline gives CDR1 GTSNPN, CDR2 SVGIG (reference sequence). This CDR3 has 11 amino acids. V was shortened by 1 base and J by 9 bases, with 10 bases between the two germline ends. CDR3 sequence (DNA): TGTGCCTGGAGTGCTAGTGATGGGCAGTACTTC. This encodes CAWSASDGQYF.

The chain has TRBV6-1 and TRBJ2-1; D ambiguous. This CDR3 has 14 amino acids. Trimming left V 0 bases short and J 4 bases short, with 7 bases between. Germline V gives CDR1 MNHNS, CDR2 SASEGT. CDR3 DNA sequence: TGTGCCAGCAGTGAAGCGCTCGGGTACAATGAGCAGTTCTTC. It is translated as CASSEALGYNEQFF.

The rearrangement joins TRBV3-1 (or the pseudogene TRBV3-2) to TRBJ2-1; 7 nucleotides match TRBD1. Losses at the gene ends were 4 bases for V and 2 bases for J; bases not matched to a gene: 11. The length of the CDR3 is 17 residues. The germline V gene encodes CDR1 LGHDT and CDR2 YNNKEL (reference sequence). CDR3 protein: CASSPASDRATYNEQFF. The CDR3 DNA follows: TGTGCCAGCAGCCCAGCTTCCGACAGGGCAACCTACAATGAGCAGTTCTTC.

The chain joins TRBV5-1 to TRBJ1-3; D uncertain. In germline, CDR1 is SGHRS, CDR2 YFSETQ. The CDR3 contains 15 residues. Between the trimmed V and J ends, which lost 4 bases and 0 bases, there was a span of 11 bases. CDR3 DNA sequence: TGCGCCAGCAGCGCAACCCACGGCTCTGGAAACACCATATATTTT. Translating it yields CASSATHGSGNTIYF.

The chain is built from TRBV28 and TRBJ2-3; weak D call: TRBD1 (6 bases). V was shortened by 4 bases and J by 7 bases, with 18 bases between the two germline ends. The CDR3 sequence is 15 residues long. Germline lookup yields CDR1 MDHEN and CDR2 SYDVKM. CDR3 sequence: CASSSRIQGRYTQYF. CDR3 DNA sequence: TGTGCCAGCAGTTCCCGAATACAGGGACGTTATACGCAGTATTTT.